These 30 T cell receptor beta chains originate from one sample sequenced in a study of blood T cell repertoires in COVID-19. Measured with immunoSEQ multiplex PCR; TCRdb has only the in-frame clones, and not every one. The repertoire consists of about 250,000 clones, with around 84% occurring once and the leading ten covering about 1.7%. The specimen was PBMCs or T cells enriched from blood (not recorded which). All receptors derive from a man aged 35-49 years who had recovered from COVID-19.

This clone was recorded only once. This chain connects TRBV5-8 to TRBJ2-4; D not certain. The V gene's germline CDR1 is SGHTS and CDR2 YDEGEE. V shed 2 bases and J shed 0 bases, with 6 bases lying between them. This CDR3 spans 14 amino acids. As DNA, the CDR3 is TGTGCCAGCAGCTTCCCCAGAGCCAAAAACATTCAGTACTTC. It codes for CASSFPRAKNIQYF.

The CDR3 reads CASSQGPDRDYGYTF. The CDR3, as DNA: TGCGCCAGCAGCCAAGGTCCGGACAGGGACTATGGCTACACCTTC. The chain recombines TRBV4-1 with TRBJ1-2; TRBD1 agrees at 8 bases. Germline V gene data show CDR1 as MGHRA and CDR2 as YSYEKL. This CDR3 has 15 residues. The V segment lost 1 base and the J segment 3 bases; nucleotides outside the gene matches: 4.

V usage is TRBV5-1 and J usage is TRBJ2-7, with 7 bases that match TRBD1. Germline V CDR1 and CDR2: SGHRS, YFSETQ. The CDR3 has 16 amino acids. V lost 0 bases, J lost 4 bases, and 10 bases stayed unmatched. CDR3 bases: TGCGCCAGCAGCTTGGGGGCTGACAGGGCTAAGTACGAGCAGTACTTC. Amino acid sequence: CASSLGADRAKYEQYF.

The CDR3 is CASSWGRGVEKLFF. CDR3 in DNA: TGTGCCAGCAGCTGGGGACGCGGGGTAGAAAAACTGTTTTTT. This chain links TRBV7-2 with TRBJ1-4; D may be TRBD1 (5 bases). The CDR3 covers 14 residues. The ends were cut back, 4 bases at V and 8 bases at J, with 14 bases in the middle. Per germline, CDR1 SGHTA and CDR2 FQGNSA.

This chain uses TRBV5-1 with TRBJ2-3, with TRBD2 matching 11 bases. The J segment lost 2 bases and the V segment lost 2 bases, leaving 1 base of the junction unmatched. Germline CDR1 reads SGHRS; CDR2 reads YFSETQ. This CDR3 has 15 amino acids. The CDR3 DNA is TGCGCCAGCAGCTTTAGCGGGGGGGCCACAGATACGCAGTATTTT. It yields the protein CASSFSGGATDTQYF.

The CDR3 bases are TGTGCCAGCTCACCGGGGCAGGGCGAGCAGTACTTC. This translates into CASSPGQGEQYF. This chain connects TRBV18 to TRBJ2-7; perhaps TRBD1 as D (5 bases). Germline V gene data show CDR1 as KGHSH and CDR2 as LQKENI. The V gene lost 3 bases and the J gene lost 6 bases, with 9 bases spanning the gap. This CDR3 has 12 amino acids. Full variable domain (rest looked up from reference TRBV18 and TRBJ2-7): NAGVMQNPRHLVRRRGQEARLRCSPMKGHSHVYWYRQLPEEGLKFMVYLQKENIIDESGMPKERFSAEFPKEGPSILRIQQVVRGDSAAYFCASSPGQGEQYFGPGTRLTVT.

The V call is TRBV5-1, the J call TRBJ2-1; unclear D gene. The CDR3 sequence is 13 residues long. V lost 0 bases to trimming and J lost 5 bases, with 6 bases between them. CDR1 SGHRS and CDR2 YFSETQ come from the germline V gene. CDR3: CASSLGAHNEQFF. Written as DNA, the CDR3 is TGCGCCAGCAGCTTGGGCGCACACAATGAGCAGTTCTTC.

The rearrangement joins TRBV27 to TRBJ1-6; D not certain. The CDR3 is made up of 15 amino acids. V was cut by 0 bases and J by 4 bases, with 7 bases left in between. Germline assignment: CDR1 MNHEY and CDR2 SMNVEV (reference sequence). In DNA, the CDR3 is TGTGCCAGCAGTTTATCGCGAGGGTATAATTCACCCCTCCACTTT. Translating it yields CASSLSRGYNSPLHF.

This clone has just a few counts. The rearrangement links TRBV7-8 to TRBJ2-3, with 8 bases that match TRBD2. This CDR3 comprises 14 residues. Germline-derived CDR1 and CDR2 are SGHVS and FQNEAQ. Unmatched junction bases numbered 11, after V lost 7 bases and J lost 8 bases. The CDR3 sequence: CASMGSGTRGTQYF. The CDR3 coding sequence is TGTGCCAGCATGGGTAGCGGGACCCGAGGTACGCAGTATTTT.

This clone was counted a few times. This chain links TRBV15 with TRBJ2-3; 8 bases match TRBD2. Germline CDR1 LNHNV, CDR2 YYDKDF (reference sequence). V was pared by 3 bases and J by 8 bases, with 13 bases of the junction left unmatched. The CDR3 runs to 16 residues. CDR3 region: CATSSAPTSGAGTQYF. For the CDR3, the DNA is TGTGCCACCAGCAGCGCCCCTACTAGCGGCGCGGGTACGCAGTATTTT.

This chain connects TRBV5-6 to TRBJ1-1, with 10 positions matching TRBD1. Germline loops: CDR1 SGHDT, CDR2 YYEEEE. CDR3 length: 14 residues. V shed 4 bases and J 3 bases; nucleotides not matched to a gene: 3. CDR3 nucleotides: TGTGCCAGCAGCGTGGGACAGGGGTACACTGAAGCTTTCTTT. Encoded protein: CASSVGQGYTEAFF. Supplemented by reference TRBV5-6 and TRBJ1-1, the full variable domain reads DAGVTQSPTHLIKTRGQQVTLRCSPKSGHDTVSWYQQALGQGPQFIFQYYEEEERQRGNFPDRFSGHQFPNYSSELNVNALLLGDSALYLCASSVGQGYTEAFFGQGTRLTVV.

The CDR3 sequence is CASSLGPSTEAFF. CDR3 sequence (DNA): TGTGCCAGCAGTTTAGGGCCCAGCACTGAAGCTTTCTTT. The chain has TRBV12-3 or TRBV12-4 and TRBJ1-1; no clear D. V dropped 1 base and J dropped 4 bases, with 7 bases sitting between them. The CDR3 runs 13 residues.

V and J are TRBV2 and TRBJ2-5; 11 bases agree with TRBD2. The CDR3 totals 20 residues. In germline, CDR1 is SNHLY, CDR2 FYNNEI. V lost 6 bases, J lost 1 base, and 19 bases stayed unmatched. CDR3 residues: CASSNADRFLAGGSQETQYF. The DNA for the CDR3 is TGTGCCAGCAGCAACGCAGACAGGTTCCTAGCGGGAGGATCCCAAGAGACCCAGTACTTC. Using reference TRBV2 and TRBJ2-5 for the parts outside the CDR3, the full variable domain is EPEVTQTPSHQVTQMGQEVILRCVPISNHLYFYWYRQILGQKVEFLVSFYNNEISEKSEIFDDQFSVERPDGSNFTLKIRSTKLEDSAMYFCASSNADRFLAGGSQETQYFGPGTRLLVL.

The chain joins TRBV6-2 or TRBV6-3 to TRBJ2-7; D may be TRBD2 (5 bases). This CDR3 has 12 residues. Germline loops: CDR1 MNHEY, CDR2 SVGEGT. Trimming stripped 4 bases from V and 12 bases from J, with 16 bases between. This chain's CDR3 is CASSFLGDFLYF. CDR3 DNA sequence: TGTGCCAGCAGTTTCCTCGGGGATTTTTTGTACTTC.

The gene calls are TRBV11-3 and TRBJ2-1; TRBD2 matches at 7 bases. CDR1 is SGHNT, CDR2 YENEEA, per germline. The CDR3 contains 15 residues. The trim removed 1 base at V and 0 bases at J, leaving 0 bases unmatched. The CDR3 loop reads CASSLGGSSYNEQFF. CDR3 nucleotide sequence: TGTGCCAGCAGCTTAGGCGGGAGCTCCTACAATGAGCAGTTCTTC.

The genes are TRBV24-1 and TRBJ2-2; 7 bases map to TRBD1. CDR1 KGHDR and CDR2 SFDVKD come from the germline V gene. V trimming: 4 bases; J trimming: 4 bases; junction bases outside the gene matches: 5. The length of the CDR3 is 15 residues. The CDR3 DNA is TGTGCCACCAGTGACGCAACAGGGGTCACCGGGGAGCTGTTTTTT. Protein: CATSDATGVTGELFF.

Written as DNA, the CDR3 is TGCAGCGTTTTGCGGGACAGCCAAGAGACCCAGTACTTC. This gives the protein CSVLRDSQETQYF. The chain couples TRBV29-1 to TRBJ2-5; TRBD1 is a possible D gene (7 bases). Trimming shortened V by 5 bases and J by 1 base, and 11 bases separated the two germline ends. The CDR3 has 13 residues. Germline V CDR1 and CDR2: SQVTM, ANQGSEA.

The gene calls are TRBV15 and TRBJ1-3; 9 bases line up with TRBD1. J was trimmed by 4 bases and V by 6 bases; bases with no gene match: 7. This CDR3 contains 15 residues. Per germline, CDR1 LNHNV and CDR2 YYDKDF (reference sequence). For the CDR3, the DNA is TGTGCCACCAGGGTATCCGGGACAGGGGGAAACACCATATATTTT. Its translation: CATRVSGTGGNTIYF.

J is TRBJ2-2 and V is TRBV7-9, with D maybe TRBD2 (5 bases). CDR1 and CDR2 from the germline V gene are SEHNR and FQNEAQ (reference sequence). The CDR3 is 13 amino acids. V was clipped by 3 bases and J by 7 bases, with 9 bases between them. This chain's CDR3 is CASSFPGFGELFF. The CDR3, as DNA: TGTGCCAGCAGCTTTCCGGGGTTCGGGGAGCTGTTTTTT.

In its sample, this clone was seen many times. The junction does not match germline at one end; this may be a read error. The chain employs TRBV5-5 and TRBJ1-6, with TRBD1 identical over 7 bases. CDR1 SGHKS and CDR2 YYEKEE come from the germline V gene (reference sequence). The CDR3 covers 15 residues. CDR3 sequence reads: CASSHRDSYYSPLHF. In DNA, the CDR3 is TGTGCCAGCAGCCACCGGGACAGCTATTATTCACCCCTCCACTTT.

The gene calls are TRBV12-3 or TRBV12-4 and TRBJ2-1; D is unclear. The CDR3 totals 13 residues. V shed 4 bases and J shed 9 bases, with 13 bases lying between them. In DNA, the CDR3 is TGTGCCAGCAGTTCCAATCGGGTTGGTGAGCAGTTCTTC. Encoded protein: CASSSNRVGEQFF.

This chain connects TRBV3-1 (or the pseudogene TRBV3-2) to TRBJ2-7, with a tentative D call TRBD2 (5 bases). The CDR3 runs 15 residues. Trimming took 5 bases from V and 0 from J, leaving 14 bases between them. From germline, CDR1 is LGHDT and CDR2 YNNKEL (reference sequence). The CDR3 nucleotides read TGTGCCAGCAGCAGGGAAAAGGACTTCTCCTACGAGCAGTACTTC. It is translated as CASSREKDFSYEQYF.

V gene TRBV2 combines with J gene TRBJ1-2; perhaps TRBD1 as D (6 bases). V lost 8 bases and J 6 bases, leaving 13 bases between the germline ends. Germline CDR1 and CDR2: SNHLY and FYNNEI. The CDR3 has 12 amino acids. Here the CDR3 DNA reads TGTGCCAGCCAGGGGCGGAGTGATGGCTACACCTTC. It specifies CASQGRSDGYTF. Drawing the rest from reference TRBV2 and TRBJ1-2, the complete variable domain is EPEVTQTPSHQVTQMGQEVILRCVPISNHLYFYWYRQILGQKVEFLVSFYNNEISEKSEIFDDQFSVERPDGSNFTLKIRSTKLEDSAMYFCASQGRSDGYTFGSGTRLTVV.

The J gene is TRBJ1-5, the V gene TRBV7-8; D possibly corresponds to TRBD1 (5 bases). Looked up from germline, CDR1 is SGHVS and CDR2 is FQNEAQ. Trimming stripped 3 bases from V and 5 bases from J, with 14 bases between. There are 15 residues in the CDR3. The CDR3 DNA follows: TGTGCCAGCAGCTTGTCCGGCACGACAGATCAGCCCCAGCATTTT. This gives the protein CASSLSGTTDQPQHF.

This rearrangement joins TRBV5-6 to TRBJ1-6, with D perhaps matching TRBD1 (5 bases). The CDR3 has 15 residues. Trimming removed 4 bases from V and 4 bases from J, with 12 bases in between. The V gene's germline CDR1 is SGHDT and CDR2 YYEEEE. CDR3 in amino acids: CASSGPRGYNSPLHF. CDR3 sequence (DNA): TGTGCCAGCAGCGGACCTAGGGGATATAATTCACCCCTCCACTTT.

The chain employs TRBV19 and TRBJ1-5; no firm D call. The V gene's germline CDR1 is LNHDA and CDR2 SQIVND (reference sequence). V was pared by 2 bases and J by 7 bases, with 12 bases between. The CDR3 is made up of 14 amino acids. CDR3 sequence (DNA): TGTGCCAGTAGTATAAATCTAGAGCCCCAGCCCCAGCATTTT. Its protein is CASSINLEPQPQHF.

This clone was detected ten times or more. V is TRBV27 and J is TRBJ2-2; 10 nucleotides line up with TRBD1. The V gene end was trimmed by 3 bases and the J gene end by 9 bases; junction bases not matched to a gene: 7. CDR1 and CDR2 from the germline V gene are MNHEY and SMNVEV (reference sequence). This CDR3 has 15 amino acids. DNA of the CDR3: TGTGCCAGCAGTTTTGGACAGGGGGTATTGCGGGAGCTGTTTTTT. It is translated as CASSFGQGVLRELFF.

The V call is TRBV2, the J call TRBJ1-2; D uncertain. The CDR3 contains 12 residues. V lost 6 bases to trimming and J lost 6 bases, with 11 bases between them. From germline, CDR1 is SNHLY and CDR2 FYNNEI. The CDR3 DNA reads TGTGCCAGCAGCGTCCTTATAGATGGCTACACCTTC. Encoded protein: CASSVLIDGYTF.

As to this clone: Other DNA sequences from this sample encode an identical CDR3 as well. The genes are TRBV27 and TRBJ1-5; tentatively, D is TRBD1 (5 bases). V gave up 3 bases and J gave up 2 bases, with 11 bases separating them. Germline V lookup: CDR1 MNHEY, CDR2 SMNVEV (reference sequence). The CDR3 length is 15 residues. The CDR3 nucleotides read TGTGCCAGCAGTTTTAGCAGGGCTGGCAATCAGCCCCAGCATTTT. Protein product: CASSFSRAGNQPQHF.

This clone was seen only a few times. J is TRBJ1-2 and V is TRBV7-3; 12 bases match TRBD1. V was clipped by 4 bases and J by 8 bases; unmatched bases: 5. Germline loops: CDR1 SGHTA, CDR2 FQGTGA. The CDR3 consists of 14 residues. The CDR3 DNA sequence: TGTGCCAGCAGCTCGGGGACAGGGGGCGGCGGCTACACCTTC. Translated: CASSSGTGGGGYTF.